This TCR beta chain was identified in a study of monozygotic twins with inflammatory bowel disease. TCRdb re-analyzed the 5' RACE reads; it lists each CDR3 protein once, without DNA. Here the sample table reports a few hundred thousand distinct CDR3 sequences. On this clonotype: What it binds is unknown.

Findings of the study overall: IBD patients shared fewer clonotypes with other individuals than healthy twins, especially patients with disease activity signs. No detectable difference in repertoire similarity separated concordant from discordant twins, possibly as a result of limited power.

Looked up from germline, CDR1 is SGHRS and CDR2 is YFSETQ. This CDR3 contains 12 residues. Input material: blood. The genes are TRBV5-1 and TRBJ1-2; the TRBD1 assignment by TCRdb is unverifiable without DNA. This TCR derives from a human donor with ulcerative colitis or Crohn's disease, or a healthy co-twin of an affected twin (not recorded which). The CDR3 region is CASSEPLNGYTF. Full variable domain (outside the CDR3, taken from reference TRBV5-1 and TRBJ1-2): KAGVTQTPRYLIKTRGQQVTLSCSPISGHRSVSWYQQTPGQGLQFLFEYFSETQRNKGNFPGRFSGRQFSNSRSEMNVSTLELGDSALYLCASSEPLNGYTFGSGTRLTVV.